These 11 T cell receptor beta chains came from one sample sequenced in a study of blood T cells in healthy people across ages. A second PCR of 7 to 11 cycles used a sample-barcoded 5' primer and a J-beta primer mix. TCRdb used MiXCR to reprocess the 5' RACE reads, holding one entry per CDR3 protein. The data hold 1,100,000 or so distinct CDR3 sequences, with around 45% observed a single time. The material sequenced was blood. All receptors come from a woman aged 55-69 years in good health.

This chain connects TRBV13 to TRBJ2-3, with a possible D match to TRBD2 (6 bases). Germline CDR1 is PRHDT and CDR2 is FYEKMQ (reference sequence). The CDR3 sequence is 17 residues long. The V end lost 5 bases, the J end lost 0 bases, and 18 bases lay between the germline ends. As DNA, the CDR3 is TGTGCCAGCAGCCCGGTTGGCCTCCGGGGGAGCACAGATACGCAGTATTTT. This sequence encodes CASSPVGLRGSTDTQYF.

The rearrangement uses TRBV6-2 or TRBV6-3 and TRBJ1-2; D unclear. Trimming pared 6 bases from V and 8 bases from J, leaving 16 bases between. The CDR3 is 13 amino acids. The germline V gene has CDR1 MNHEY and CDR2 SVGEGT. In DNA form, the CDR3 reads TGTGCCAGCAGACCGACCGGGATAGTCGGCTACACCTTC. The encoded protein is CASRPTGIVGYTF.

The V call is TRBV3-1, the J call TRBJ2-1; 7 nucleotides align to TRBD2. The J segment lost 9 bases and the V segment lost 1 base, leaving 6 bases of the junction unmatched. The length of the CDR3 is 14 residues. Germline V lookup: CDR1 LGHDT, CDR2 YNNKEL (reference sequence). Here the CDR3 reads CASSQGAGIVEQFF. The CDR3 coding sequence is TGTGCCAGCAGCCAAGGAGCGGGAATAGTTGAGCAGTTCTTC.

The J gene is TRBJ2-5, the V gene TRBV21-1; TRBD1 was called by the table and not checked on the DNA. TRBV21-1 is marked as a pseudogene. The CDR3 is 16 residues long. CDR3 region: CASSPWDPRLQETQYF. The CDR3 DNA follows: TGTGCCAGCAGCCCCTGGGACCCACGATTACAAGAGACCCAGTACTTC.

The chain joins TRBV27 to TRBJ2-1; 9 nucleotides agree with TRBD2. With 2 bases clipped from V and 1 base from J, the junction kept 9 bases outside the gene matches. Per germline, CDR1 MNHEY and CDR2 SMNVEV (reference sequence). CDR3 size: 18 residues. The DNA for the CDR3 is TGTGCCAGCAGTTTAGTTCAAGCGGGAGGACCTTCCTACAATGAGCAGTTCTTC. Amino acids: CASSLVQAGGPSYNEQFF.

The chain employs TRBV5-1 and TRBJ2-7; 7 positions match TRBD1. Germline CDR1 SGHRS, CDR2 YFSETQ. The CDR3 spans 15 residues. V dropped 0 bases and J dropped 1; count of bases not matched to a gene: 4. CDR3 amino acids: CASSLAVGQSYEQYF. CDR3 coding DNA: TGCGCCAGCAGCTTGGCCGTGGGACAGTCCTACGAGCAGTACTTC.

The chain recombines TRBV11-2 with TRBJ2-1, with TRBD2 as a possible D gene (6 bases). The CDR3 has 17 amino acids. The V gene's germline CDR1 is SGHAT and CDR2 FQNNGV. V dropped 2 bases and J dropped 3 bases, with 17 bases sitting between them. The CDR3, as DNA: TGTGCCAGCAGCTTACCAGTTCGGGAGAGAAACTACAATGAGCAGTTCTTC. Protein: CASSLPVRERNYNEQFF.

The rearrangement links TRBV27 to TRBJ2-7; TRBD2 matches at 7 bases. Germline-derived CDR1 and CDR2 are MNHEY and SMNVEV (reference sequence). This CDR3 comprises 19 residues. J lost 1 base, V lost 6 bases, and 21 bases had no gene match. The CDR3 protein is CASRLTRVTPGRVSYEQYF. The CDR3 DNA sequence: TGTGCCAGCAGACTTACTAGGGTGACGCCGGGGAGGGTATCCTACGAGCAGTACTTC.

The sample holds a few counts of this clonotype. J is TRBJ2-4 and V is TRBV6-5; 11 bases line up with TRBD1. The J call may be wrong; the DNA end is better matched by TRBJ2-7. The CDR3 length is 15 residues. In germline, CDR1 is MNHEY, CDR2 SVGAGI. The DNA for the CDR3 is TGTGCCAGCAGTTACCTGGGACAGGGGGTCTACGAGCAGTACTTC. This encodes CASSYLGQGVYEQYF.

CDR3 nucleotides: TGCAGCACCTATGGGGGGAGCGGCACTGAAGCTTTCTTT. Protein sequence: CSTYGGSGTEAFF. The chain employs TRBV29-1 and TRBJ1-1, with D possibly TRBD1 on 5 matching bases. Trimming cost V 8 bases and J 4 bases, with 17 bases left between them. Germline CDR1 is SQVTM and CDR2 is ANQGSEA. CDR3 size: 13 residues. The full variable domain, with the rest looked up from reference TRBV29-1 and TRBJ1-1, is SAVISQKPSRDICQRGTSLTIQCQVDSQVTMMFWYRQQPGQSLTLIATANQGSEATYESGFVIDKFPISRPNLTFSTLTVSNMSPEDSSIYLCSTYGGSGTEAFFGQGTRLTVV.

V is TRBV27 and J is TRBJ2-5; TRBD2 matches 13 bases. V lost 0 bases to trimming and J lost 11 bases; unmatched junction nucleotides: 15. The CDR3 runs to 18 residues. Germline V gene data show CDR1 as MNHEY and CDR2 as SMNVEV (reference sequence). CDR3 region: CASSLSYPTSGRRNEQYF. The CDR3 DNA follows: TGTGCCAGCAGTTTATCTTATCCGACTAGCGGGAGGAGAAATGAGCAGTACTTC.